This section outlines one TCR beta chain sequence together with its context. Its antigen is not identified. An end of the junction differs from the germline gene, which may be a read error. This CDR3 has 14 amino acids. This specimen belongs to a study of tumor and adjacent non-tumor tissue in lung cancer. Study-level information: There were fewer than 15 adenocarcinoma, a couple of squamous cell carcinoma and 1 small cell lung cancer cases. On average, productive TCRbeta reads reached around 4 million per sample. Study-level findings and limits: Shorter survival was associated with higher TCR diversity in tumors.

Three rounds of nested PCR, following a modified ARM-PCR protocol, produced the TCRbeta library. Using its own MiXCR run on the multiplex PCR reads, TCRdb lists one record per CDR3 protein. The table has about 75,000 distinct CDR3 sequences, under 80% seen once. RNA was extracted from bulk tissue without any cell sorting. The sequence came from a woman aged 50 to 60 with non-small cell lung cancer. The sample comprised lung tumor tissue. This chain uses TRBV12-3 or TRBV12-4 with TRBJ2-5; D is ambiguous. In nucleotides, the CDR3 is TGTGCCAACAGTTTAGTGGCAGGTCAAGATACCCAGTACTTC. This sequence encodes CANSLVAGQDTQYF.